The clone carrying this TCR beta chain turned up a few times. Its antigen is as yet unknown. This record belongs to a study of beta chain features in type 1 diabetes. Overall study context: Cell yields, age and gender were similar between patients and healthy donors.

Broader study findings: It was not settled here whether HLA type affects TCRB rearrangement. People with Type 1 diabetes carried modestly yet significantly shorter TCRB CDR3s in all four CD4+ subsets.

As every portion of the isolated RNA was reverse transcribed, the sequencing read expressed TCRB transcripts. Some clones are missing from TCRdb's copy, which holds only in-frame ones; the method was immunoSEQ multiplex PCR. The table has roughly 380,000 clones, around a fifth seen once. V gave up 5 bases and J gave up 5 bases, with 8 bases separating them. Germline lookup yields CDR1 SGHNT and CDR2 YENEEA. The CDR3 runs 12 residues. Source material: naive CD4+ T cells from blood. The receptor was isolated from a woman aged 18-30 years in good health. The rearrangement uses TRBV11-3 and TRBJ2-3; a possible D gene is TRBD2 (5 bases). The CDR3 sequence: CASSPEGDTQYF. The DNA for the CDR3 is TGTGCCAGCAGCCCCGAGGGAGATACGCAGTATTTT.